This is a list of T cell receptor beta chains from one sample in a study of regulatory T cells in long-lasting Graves disease. TCRdb independently ran MiXCR on the multiplex PCR reads; one entry per CDR3 protein. The sample shows 400,000 to 650,000 distinct CDR3 sequences, about 16% of them seen only once. These same data were also listed under a study on T cells in Graves' hyperthyroidism and ophthalmopathy.

Sequenced material: peripheral blood mononuclear cells (PBMCs), taken at new diagnosis, from a patient treated with antithyroid drugs. These receptors were collected from a woman in her forties or fifties with Graves disease. Each CDR3 is given with its conserved first and last residue. D genes are given only for firm matches. Expanded clones get a size class; other rows say once, few or many, or leave the size out.

CDR3 length	clone size	V gene	D gene	J gene	CDR3 DNA	CDR3 protein
15	many	TRBV7-2	NA	TRBJ1-6	TGTGCCAGCAGCTTTGCGGGCGTAAATAATTCACCCCTCCACTTT	CASSFAGVNNSPLHF
11	few	TRBV30	NA	TRBJ2-7	TGTGCCTGGGGGATGGCTTACGAGCAGTACTTC	CAWGMAYEQYF
14	many	TRBV12-3/TRBV12-4	NA	TRBJ2-7	TGTGCCAGCAGGCCGGGACCGACCCCCTACGAGCAGTACTTC	CASRPGPTPYEQYF
15	few	TRBV12-5	TRBD1	TRBJ1-5	TGTGCTAGTGGTTTGGGGACAGGGGATAGCCAGCCCCAGCATTTT	CASGLGTGDSQPQHF
14	many	TRBV5-4	NA	TRBJ2-5	TGTGCCAGCAGCCCCCAAGAATATGCCGAGACCCAGTACTTC	CASSPQEYAETQYF
17	many	TRBV28	NA	TRBJ1-1	TGTGCCAGCAGTCGCGCGCAGGGAGGAGTAATGAACACTGAAGCTTTCTTT	CASSRAQGGVMNTEAFF
15	NA	TRBV7-9	NA	TRBJ1-2	TGTGCCAGCAGCTTGGGCGGTCAGGGGAGGTATGGCTACACCTTC	CASSLGGQGRYGYTF
14	NA	TRBV9	NA	TRBJ1-1	TGTGCCAGCAGCGTTTCCGACGAGGGGACTGAAGCTTTCTTT	CASSVSDEGTEAFF
14	many	TRBV7-9	NA	TRBJ2-1	TGTGCCAGCAGCTTAGTACAGACCTACAATGAGCAGTTCTTC	CASSLVQTYNEQFF
17	few	TRBV5-6	NA	TRBJ2-3	TGTGCCAGCAGCTTGCCCCGGACTAAGACTAGCACAGATACGCAGTATTTT	CASSLPRTKTSTDTQYF
19	NA	TRBV6-2/TRBV6-3	TRBD2	TRBJ2-1	TGTGCCAGCAAAATTAACACGGGACTAGCGGGGGCTTCCTACAATGAGCAGTTCTTC	CASKINTGLAGASYNEQFF
14	many	TRBV6-2/TRBV6-3	NA	TRBJ1-2	TGTGCCAGCAGAAAGGGACGGACTACCTATGGCTACACCTTC	CASRKGRTTYGYTF
15	many	TRBV6-2/TRBV6-3	NA	TRBJ2-1	TGTGCCAGCAGCTTCGGACAGCCCTCCTACAATGAGCAGTTCTTC	CASSFGQPSYNEQFF
14	few	TRBV24-1	NA	TRBJ2-1	TGTGCCTCGAATGACGATTACTCCTACAATGAGCAGTTCTTC	CASNDDYSYNEQFF
15	many	TRBV2	NA	TRBJ1-5	TGTGCCAGCAGTGAAGCGCGGACGGGGAATCAGCCCCAGCATTTT	CASSEARTGNQPQHF
14	NA	TRBV20-1	TRBD1	TRBJ2-1	TGCAGTGCAGATCCGGGACAGGGGGCAAGTGAGCAGTTCTTC	CSADPGQGASEQFF
14	few	TRBV7-3	NA	TRBJ2-3	TGTGCCAGCAGTTTCACTAGCTCCGCAGATACGCAGTATTTT	CASSFTSSADTQYF
17	few	TRBV18	TRBD1	TRBJ1-4	TGTGCCAGCTCACCGCCGGGACAGACTGCAACTAATGAAAAACTGTTTTTT	CASSPPGQTATNEKLFF
13	few	TRBV19	TRBD1	TRBJ1-2	TGTGCCAGTGGTGACAGGGGAAGGTATGGCTACACCTTC	CASGDRGRYGYTF
14	many	TRBV6-2/TRBV6-3	NA	TRBJ1-2	TGTGCCAGCAGTCCAGACAGCGGCGGCTATGGCTACACCTTC	CASSPDSGGYGYTF
15	few	TRBV15	NA	TRBJ2-5	TGTGCCACCAGCAGAGATTTTCTGACAGAAGAGACCCAGTACTTC	CATSRDFLTEETQYF
14	NA	TRBV5-1	NA	TRBJ1-1	TGCGCCAGCAGCTTGGTGGCAGGGGATACTGAAGCTTTCTTT	CASSLVAGDTEAFF
18	NA	TRBV27	NA	TRBJ2-6	TGTGCCAGCAGCCGTCCCTCTCCGGCTCCCTCTGGGGCCAACGTCCTGACTTTC	CASSRPSPAPSGANVLTF
15	many	TRBV2	NA	TRBJ1-6	TGTGCCAGCAGTGAAGGGGGCAGTCAAAATTCACCCCTCCACTTT	CASSEGGSQNSPLHF
16	many	TRBV27	NA	TRBJ2-7	TGTGCCAGCAGTTCAATCCAACCTCGTGGGAGCTACGAGCAGTACTTC	CASSSIQPRGSYEQYF
12	many	TRBV3-1	NA	TRBJ2-3	TGTGCCAGCAGCCACCTGGGAGATACGCAGTATTTT	CASSHLGDTQYF
15	many	TRBV7-9	NA	TRBJ1-1	TGTGCCAGCAGCTTATTACAGGGTTTCGCCACTGAAGCTTTCTTT	CASSLLQGFATEAFF
15	NA	TRBV11-2	NA	TRBJ1-4	TGTGCCAGCAGCTTGTACACAGCCGGGGCAGAAAAACTGTTTTTT	CASSLYTAGAEKLFF
20	NA	TRBV7-3	TRBD2	TRBJ2-7	TGTGCCAGCAGCCCACCGAGTCCCGGGACTAGCGGGGGACCCACCTACGAGCAGTACTTC	CASSPPSPGTSGGPTYEQYF
17	NA	TRBV20-1	TRBD1	TRBJ2-3	TGCAGTGCTAGAGGGAGAGTAGGGGGCGGCCGCACAGATACGCAGTATTTT	CSARGRVGGGRTDTQYF
16	NA	TRBV29-1	TRBD2	TRBJ2-1	TGCAGCGTTGAACTGACTAGCGGGGGCTCGTACAATGAGCAGTTCTTC	CSVELTSGGSYNEQFF
13	many	TRBV30	TRBD1	TRBJ1-2	TGTGCCTGTCACAGGGGGCACGGCTATGGCTACACCTTC	CACHRGHGYGYTF
16	few	TRBV15	NA	TRBJ1-2	TGTGCCACCAGCTTGGACTTTTATTCAGGGAACTATGGCTACACCTTC	CATSLDFYSGNYGYTF
13	many	TRBV12-3/TRBV12-4	NA	TRBJ2-3	TGTGCCAGCTGGGGTGGAGCTACAGATACGCAGTATTTT	CASWGGATDTQYF
15	many	TRBV7-2	NA	TRBJ1-2	TGTGCCAGCAGCTTAAGGGAAGGACGTAACTATGGCTACACCTTC	CASSLREGRNYGYTF
14	few	TRBV15	TRBD1	TRBJ2-7	TGTGCCACCAGCAGAGACAGGGGGCCCTACGAGCAGTACTTC	CATSRDRGPYEQYF
15	NA	TRBV19	NA	TRBJ1-5	TGTGCCAGTAGCCTCTCCGGGGGGATCCGTCAGCCCCAGCATTTT	CASSLSGGIRQPQHF
14	many	TRBV2	TRBD1	TRBJ1-6	TGTGCCAGCAGTCGGGACAGGGTTGAATCACCCCTCCACTTT	CASSRDRVESPLHF
13	few	TRBV2	NA	TRBJ2-3	TGTGCCAGCAGCCTCTACGAGGTCGATACGCAGTATTTT	CASSLYEVDTQYF
15	many	TRBV7-8	NA	TRBJ2-1	TGTGCCAGCAGCCCCGGGACACTTACCTACAATGAGCAGTTCTTC	CASSPGTLTYNEQFF
15	NA	TRBV20-1	NA	TRBJ2-5	TGCAGTGCTAGAGACCCCAGAGGGACAATGGAGACCCAGTACTTC	CSARDPRGTMETQYF
15	many	TRBV12-3/TRBV12-4	TRBD2	TRBJ2-1	TGTGCCAGCAGCCGGACTAGCGGGGGATACAATGAGCAGTTCTTC	CASSRTSGGYNEQFF
15	NA	TRBV20-1	NA	TRBJ1-5	TGCAGTGCTAGAGAACTAATTGATAGCAATCAGCCCCAGCATTTT	CSARELIDSNQPQHF
15	few	TRBV29-1	TRBD1	TRBJ1-2	TGCAGCGCTGGAAGGTCGACAGGGGGCAACTATGGCTACACCTTC	CSAGRSTGGNYGYTF
11	many	TRBV3-1	NA	TRBJ2-2	TGTGCCAGCGGGGATACGGGGGAGCTGTTTTTT	CASGDTGELFF
15	few	TRBV19	TRBD2	TRBJ2-7	TGTGCCAGTAGTCACTCGGGACTAGCGACCTACGAGCAGTACTTC	CASSHSGLATYEQYF
16	NA	TRBV11-1	TRBD1	TRBJ1-1	TGTGCCAGCAGCTCGGGACAGTCTCTCATGAACACTGAAGCTTTCTTT	CASSSGQSLMNTEAFF
13	NA	TRBV19	NA	TRBJ2-1	TGTGCCAGTAGTATAGATAACGCCCATGAGCAGTTCTTC	CASSIDNAHEQFF
15	many	TRBV28	TRBD2	TRBJ2-7	TGTGCCAGCAGTTCCCCGGGAGGTGGGGTATACGAGCAGTACTTC	CASSSPGGGVYEQYF
12	once	TRBV2	NA	TRBJ2-7	TGTGCCGGCAGCCTCATCTCCTACGAGCAGTACTTC	CAGSLISYEQYF
15	many	TRBV6-1	NA	TRBJ1-4	TGTGCCAGCAGTGACATTTCCGGGACATGGGGAAAACTGTTTTTT	CASSDISGTWGKLFF